This T cell receptor (beta chain) was profiled in a study of cytomegalovirus exposure and HLA in healthy donors. Trimming took off 6 bases at V and 1 base at J, with 13 bases between the two ends. Germline assignment: CDR1 MGHRA and CDR2 YSYEKL. The CDR3 runs to 14 residues. Sequencing used immunoSEQ multiplex PCR; TCRdb keeps in-frame clones, though not all of them. The data show about 82,000 clones, just under 95% seen once. The genes are TRBV4-1 and TRBJ2-7, with D maybe TRBD2 (5 bases). This clonotype was obtained from a man between 18 and 29 years old in good health and CMV-seronegative. Source material: PBMCs. The chain's CDR3 is CASSLVSGSYEQYF. CDR3 nucleotides: TGCGCCAGCAGTTTGGTCTCGGGGTCCTACGAGCAGTACTTC.